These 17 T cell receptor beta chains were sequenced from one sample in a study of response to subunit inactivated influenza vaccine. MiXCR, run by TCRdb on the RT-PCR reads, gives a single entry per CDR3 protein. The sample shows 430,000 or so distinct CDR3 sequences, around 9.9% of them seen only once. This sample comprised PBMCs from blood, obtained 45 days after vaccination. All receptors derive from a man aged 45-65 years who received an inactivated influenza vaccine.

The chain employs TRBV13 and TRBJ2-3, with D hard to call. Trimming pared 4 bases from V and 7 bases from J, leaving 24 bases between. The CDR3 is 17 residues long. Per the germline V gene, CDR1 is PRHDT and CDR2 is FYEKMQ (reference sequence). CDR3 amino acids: CASSSLGSTTPRNTQYF. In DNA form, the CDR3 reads TGTGCCAGCAGCTCCCTGGGTTCGACGACTCCCAGAAATACGCAGTATTTT.

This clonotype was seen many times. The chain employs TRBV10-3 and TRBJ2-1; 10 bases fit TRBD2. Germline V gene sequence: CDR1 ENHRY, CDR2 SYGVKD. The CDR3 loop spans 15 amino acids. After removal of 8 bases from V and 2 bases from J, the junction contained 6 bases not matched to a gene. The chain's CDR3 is CAIRWTSGTYNEQFF. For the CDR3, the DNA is TGTGCCATCCGTTGGACTAGCGGCACCTACAATGAGCAGTTCTTC.

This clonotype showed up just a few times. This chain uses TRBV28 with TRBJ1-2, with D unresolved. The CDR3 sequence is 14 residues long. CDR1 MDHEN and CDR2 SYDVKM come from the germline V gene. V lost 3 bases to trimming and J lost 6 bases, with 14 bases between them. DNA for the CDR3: TGTGCCAGCAGTTTTCGTTGGGCTGTCCATGGCTACACCTTC. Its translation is CASSFRWAVHGYTF.

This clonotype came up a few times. The CDR3 reads CASRKGQSAEYNEQFF. The CDR3 nucleotides read TGTGCCAGCAGGAAGGGACAGTCCGCGGAATACAATGAGCAGTTCTTC. This rearrangement joins TRBV12-3 or TRBV12-4 to TRBJ2-1, with 7 bases lining up with TRBD1. Trimming cost V 6 bases and J 4 bases; bases outside gene matches: 12. The CDR3 runs to 16 residues.

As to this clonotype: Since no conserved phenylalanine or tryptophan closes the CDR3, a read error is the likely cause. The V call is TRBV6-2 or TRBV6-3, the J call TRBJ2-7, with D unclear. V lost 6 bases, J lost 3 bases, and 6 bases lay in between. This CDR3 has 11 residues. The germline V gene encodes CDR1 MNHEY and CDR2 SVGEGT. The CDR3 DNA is TGTGCCAGCAGGGGATTCTACGAGCAGTACTAC. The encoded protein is CASRGFYEQYY.

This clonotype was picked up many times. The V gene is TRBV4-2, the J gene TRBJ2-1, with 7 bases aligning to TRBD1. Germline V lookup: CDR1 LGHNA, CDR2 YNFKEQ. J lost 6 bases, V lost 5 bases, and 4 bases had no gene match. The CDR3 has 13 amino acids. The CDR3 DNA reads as TGTGCCAGCAGCAGGGGACAGCGCAATGAGCAGTTCTTC. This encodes CASSRGQRNEQFF.

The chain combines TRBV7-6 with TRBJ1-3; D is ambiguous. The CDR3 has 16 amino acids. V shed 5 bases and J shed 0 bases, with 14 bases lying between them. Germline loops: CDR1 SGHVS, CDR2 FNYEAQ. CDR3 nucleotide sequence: TGTGCCAGCAGCCCGTTGGACTCGGCCTCTGGAAACACCATATATTTT. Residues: CASSPLDSASGNTIYF. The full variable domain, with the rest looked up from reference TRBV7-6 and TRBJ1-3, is GAGVSQSPRYKVTKRGQDVALRCDPISGHVSLYWYRQALGQGPEFLTYFNYEAQQDKSGLPNDRFSAERPEGSISTLTIQRTEQRDSAMYRCASSPLDSASGNTIYFGEGSWLTVV.

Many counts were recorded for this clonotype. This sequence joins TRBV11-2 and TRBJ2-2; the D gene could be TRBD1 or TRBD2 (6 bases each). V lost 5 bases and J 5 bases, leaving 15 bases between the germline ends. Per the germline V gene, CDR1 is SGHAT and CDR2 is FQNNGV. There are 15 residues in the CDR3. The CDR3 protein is CASSLEGGDTGELFF. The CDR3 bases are TGTGCCAGCAGCCTCGAGGGGGGCGATACCGGGGAGCTGTTTTTT.

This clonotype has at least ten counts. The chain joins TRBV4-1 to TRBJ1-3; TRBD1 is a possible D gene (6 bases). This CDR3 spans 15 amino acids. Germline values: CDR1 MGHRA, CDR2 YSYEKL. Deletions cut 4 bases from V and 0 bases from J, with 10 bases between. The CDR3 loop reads CASSLDSNSGNTIYF. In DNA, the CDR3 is TGCGCCAGCAGCCTGGACAGTAACTCTGGAAACACCATATATTTT.

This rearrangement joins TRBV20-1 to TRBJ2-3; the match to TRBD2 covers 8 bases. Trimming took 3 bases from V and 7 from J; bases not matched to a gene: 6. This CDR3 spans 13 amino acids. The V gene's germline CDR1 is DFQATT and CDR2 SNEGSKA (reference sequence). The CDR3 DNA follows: TGCAGTGCTAGCGGGGGGGACAAGTATACGCAGTATTTT. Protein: CSASGGDKYTQYF.

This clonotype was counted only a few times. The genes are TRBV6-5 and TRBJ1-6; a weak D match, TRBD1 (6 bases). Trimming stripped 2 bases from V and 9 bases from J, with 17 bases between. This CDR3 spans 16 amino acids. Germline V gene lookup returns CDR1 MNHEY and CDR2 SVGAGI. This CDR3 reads CASSYGTSGARSPLHF. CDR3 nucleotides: TGTGCCAGCAGTTACGGAACCTCAGGGGCACGTTCACCCCTCCACTTT.

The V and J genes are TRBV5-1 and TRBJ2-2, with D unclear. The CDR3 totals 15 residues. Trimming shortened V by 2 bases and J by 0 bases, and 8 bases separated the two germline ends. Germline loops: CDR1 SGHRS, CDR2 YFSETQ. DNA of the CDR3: TGCGCCAGCAGCTTCGGGCCCCCGAACACCGGGGAGCTGTTTTTT. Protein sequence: CASSFGPPNTGELFF.

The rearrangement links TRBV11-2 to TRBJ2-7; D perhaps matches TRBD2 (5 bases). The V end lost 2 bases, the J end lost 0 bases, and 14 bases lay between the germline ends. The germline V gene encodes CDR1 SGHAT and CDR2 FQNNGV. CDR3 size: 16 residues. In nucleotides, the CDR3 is TGTGCCAGCAGCTTATCCGTCAGCGGCCACTCCTACGAGCAGTACTTC. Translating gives CASSLSVSGHSYEQYF.

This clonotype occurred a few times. CDR3 nucleotides: TGTGCCAGCAGTGACACCGGGACGGGCTCCTACGAGCAGTACTTC. It codes for CASSDTGTGSYEQYF. The rearrangement uses TRBV25-1 and TRBJ2-7; D might be TRBD1 or TRBD2, each matching 5 bases. Trimming shortened V by 3 bases and J by 0 bases, and 12 bases separated the two germline ends. Germline CDR1 MGHDK, CDR2 SYGVNS. The CDR3 has 15 amino acids.

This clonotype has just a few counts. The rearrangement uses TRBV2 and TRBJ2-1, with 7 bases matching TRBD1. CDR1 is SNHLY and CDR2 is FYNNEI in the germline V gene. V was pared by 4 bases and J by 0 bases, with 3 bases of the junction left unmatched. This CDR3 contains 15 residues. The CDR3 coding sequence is TGTGCCAGCAGTGGGACAGGCTACTCCTACAATGAGCAGTTCTTC. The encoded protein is CASSGTGYSYNEQFF. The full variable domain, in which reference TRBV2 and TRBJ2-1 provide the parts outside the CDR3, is EPEVTQTPSHQVTQMGQEVILRCVPISNHLYFYWYRQILGQKVEFLVSFYNNEISEKSEIFDDQFSVERPDGSNFTLKIRSTKLEDSAMYFCASSGTGYSYNEQFFGPGTRLTVL.

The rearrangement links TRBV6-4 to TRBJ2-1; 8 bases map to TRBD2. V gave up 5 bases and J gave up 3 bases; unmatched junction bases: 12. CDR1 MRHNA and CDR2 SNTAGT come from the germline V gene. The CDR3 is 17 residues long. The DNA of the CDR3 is TGTGCCAGCAGTAACGAAGGTCCCGGGACTAGCTACAATGAGCAGTTCTTC. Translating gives CASSNEGPGTSYNEQFF.

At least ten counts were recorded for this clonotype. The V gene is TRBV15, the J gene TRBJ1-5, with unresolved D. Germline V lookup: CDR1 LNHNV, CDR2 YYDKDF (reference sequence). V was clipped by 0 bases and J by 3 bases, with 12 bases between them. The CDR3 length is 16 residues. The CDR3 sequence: CATSRDEPLVNQPQHF. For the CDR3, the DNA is TGTGCCACCAGCAGAGATGAGCCTCTCGTCAATCAGCCCCAGCATTTT.